This T cell receptor beta chain emerged from a study of T cells in Graves' hyperthyroidism and ophthalmopathy. Whole-study results and caveats: Blood also carried most thyroid clonotypes expanded above 0.001.

The hyperthyroidism patients had all been newly diagnosed, and their disease duration was under 2 months. Their ages ranged from 18 to 65 years. V was clipped by 4 bases and J by 6 bases, with 4 bases between them. The CDR3 contains 11 residues. The germline CDR1 and CDR2 sequences are KGHSH and LQKENI. The table lists this clonotype with many counts. Its matching antigen is unknown. The investigators amplified TCR beta CDR3 regions from RNA transcripts. First-round RT-PCR with HTBI primers amplified the TCR CDR3 region. TCRdb recomputed calls from the multiplex PCR reads with MiXCR, one row per CDR3 protein. The sample yields over 450,000 distinct CDR3 sequences, roughly an eighth seen once.

This receptor was identified in a woman between 18 and 29 years old with Graves' hyperthyroidism. Sequencing was done on a sample of blood. The chain combines TRBV18 with TRBJ2-1; no clear D gene. The CDR3 here is CASSRGNEQFF. The CDR3 bases are TGTGCCAGCTCACGGGGCAATGAGCAGTTCTTC.